Reported below is one TCR beta chain. Its antigen remains unknown. Noted treatment: some 20 received Ad26.COV2.S at low or high dose, single or two shots; roughly five received placebo; per-sample allocation not given. Material that was analyzed had been drawn on day 63 after the first vaccine or placebo injection. This CDR3 is built from 15 residues. V lost 0 bases, J lost 2 bases, and 10 bases lay in between. Germline CDR1 is MGHRA and CDR2 is YSYEKL. The data were taken from a study of Ad26.COV2.S vaccination and SARS-CoV-2 variants. In the study overall: Ad26.COV2.S given intramuscularly, once or twice 56 days apart.

General observations from the study: Measurements of TCR breadth and depth may have given underestimates of the total T cell responses.

Sequenced by immunoSEQ multiplex PCR; TCRdb stores in-frame clones only, minus some. The table lists about 400,000 clones, roughly 80% of them singletons. The receptor's source is a person between 18 and 60 years old who received the Ad26.COV2.S COVID-19 vaccine or a placebo. Sequencing used peripheral blood, obtained in a trial of Ad26.COV2.S vaccine versus placebo. The chain links TRBV4-1 to TRBJ2-5; no clear D. Written as DNA, the CDR3 is TGCGCCAGCAGCCAAGATCCCAGCGCTCAAGAGACCCAGTACTTC. Translation gives CASSQDPSAQETQYF.